This TCR beta chain originates from a study of T cell responses to AZD1222 COVID-19 vaccine. Across the whole study: Combined were second doses at about 4 or about 12 weeks.

General study findings and limits: The study found vaccine-associated CD4 TCRs spanning spike, dominant at 160-218 and 743-854.

This clone was seen a handful of times. Its antigen is undetermined. Assay used: immunoSEQ multiplex PCR; TCRdb lists only in-frame clones, some missing. This table has around 140,000 clones, 89% appearing once. CDR1 and CDR2 from the germline V gene are SGHKS and YYEKEE (reference sequence). CDR3 length: 14 amino acids. Deletions cut 1 base from V and 4 bases from J, with 11 bases between. The chain carries TRBV5-5 and TRBJ1-2; D not resolved. Sequenced material: peripheral blood, taken on day 0 of AZD1222 vaccination. This clonotype was obtained from an adult in good health. DNA for the CDR3: TGTGCCAGCAGCTTGTTTGTAGAACCCTATGGCTACACCTTC. It translates to CASSLFVEPYGYTF.